Listed below are T cell receptor beta chains from one sample, sequenced in a study of spatial heterogeneity in lung cancer. One entry per CDR3 protein results from TCRdb running MiXCR on the 5' RACE reads. The data contain about 18,000 distinct CDR3 sequences, 7.5% of them singletons. The source material was lung tumor tissue, sampled at surgery. The receptors were sampled from a male donor with early-stage non-small cell lung cancer. CDR3s include the opening cysteine and the closing phenylalanine or tryptophan. The D gene is left open where the match is weak. Expanded clones get a size class; other rows say once, few or many, or leave the size out.

clone_size: many
v_call: TRBV3-1
j_call: TRBJ2-3
d_call: TRBD2
cdr3_aa: CASSQERTSITDTQYF
cdr3_nt: TGTGCCAGCAGCCAAGAGAGGACTAGCATCACAGATACGCAGTATTTT

clone_size: few
v_call: TRBV24-1
j_call: TRBJ2-1
d_call: -
cdr3_aa: CATSDSGYNEQFF
cdr3_nt: TGTGCCACCAGTGACTCTGGGTACAATGAGCAGTTCTTC

clone_size: few
v_call: TRBV2
j_call: TRBJ2-7
d_call: -
cdr3_aa: CASNRETYEQYF
cdr3_nt: TGTGCCAGCAACCGTGAGACCTACGAGCAGTACTTC

clone_size: -
v_call: TRBV7-8
j_call: TRBJ2-5
d_call: -
cdr3_aa: CASKNDEGGWETQYF
cdr3_nt: TGTGCCAGCAAAAATGACGAAGGGGGATGGGAGACCCAGTACTTC

clone_size: few
v_call: TRBV7-6
j_call: TRBJ1-3
d_call: -
cdr3_aa: CASSLDTGSGNTIYF
cdr3_nt: TGTGCCAGCAGCTTAGATACAGGCTCTGGAAACACCATATATTTT

clone_size: -
v_call: TRBV6-6
j_call: TRBJ1-2
d_call: -
cdr3_aa: CASTVANYGYTF
cdr3_nt: TGTGCCAGCACAGTCGCTAACTATGGCTACACCTTC

clone_size: many
v_call: TRBV18
j_call: TRBJ1-2
d_call: TRBD1
cdr3_aa: CASSPGQEYGYTF
cdr3_nt: TGTGCCAGCTCACCGGGACAGGAGTATGGCTACACCTTC

clone_size: few
v_call: TRBV14
j_call: TRBJ1-2
d_call: -
cdr3_aa: CASSQDTRHQF
cdr3_nt: TGTGCCAGCAGCCAAGATACCAGACATCAATTC

clone_size: -
v_call: TRBV9
j_call: TRBJ2-4
d_call: -
cdr3_aa: CASSVDGAKNIQYF
cdr3_nt: TGTGCCAGCAGCGTAGACGGAGCCAAAAACATTCAGTACTTC

clone_size: many
v_call: TRBV19
j_call: TRBJ1-5
d_call: -
cdr3_aa: CASSRARQFNQPQHF
cdr3_nt: TGTGCCAGTAGTAGGGCGCGCCAGTTTAATCAGCCCCAGCATTTT

clone_size: many
v_call: TRBV5-1
j_call: TRBJ1-1
d_call: TRBD1
cdr3_aa: CASSLGQGLEAFF
cdr3_nt: TGCGCCAGCAGCTTGGGACAGGGCCTAGAAGCTTTCTTT

clone_size: medium-sized
v_call: TRBV4-2
j_call: TRBJ1-1
d_call: -
cdr3_aa: CASSQFSAGTEAFF
cdr3_nt: TGTGCCAGCAGCCAATTTTCCGCTGGGACTGAAGCTTTCTTT

clone_size: -
v_call: TRBV4-3
j_call: TRBJ2-2
d_call: -
cdr3_aa: CASSQARRGENTGELFF
cdr3_nt: TGCGCCAGCAGCCAGGCCAGAAGGGGGGAGAACACCGGGGAGCTGTTTTTT

clone_size: -
v_call: TRBV5-1
j_call: TRBJ2-3
d_call: -
cdr3_aa: CASSLDGGRNTQYF
cdr3_nt: TGCGCCAGCAGCTTGGACGGGGGGCGAAATACGCAGTATTTT

clone_size: many
v_call: TRBV12-3/TRBV12-4
j_call: TRBJ2-7
d_call: -
cdr3_aa: CASSEPYEQYF
cdr3_nt: TGTGCCAGCAGTGAGCCCTACGAGCAGTACTTC

clone_size: -
v_call: TRBV6-4
j_call: TRBJ2-1
d_call: TRBD2
cdr3_aa: CASSGGGDGISEQFF
cdr3_nt: TGTGCCAGCAGTGGCGGGGGGGACGGGATCTCTGAGCAGTTCTTC

clone_size: few
v_call: TRBV28
j_call: TRBJ2-3
d_call: TRBD1
cdr3_aa: CAGSLTGIRTDTQYF
cdr3_nt: TGTGCCGGCAGTTTGACAGGGATAAGGACAGATACGCAGTATTTT

clone_size: -
v_call: TRBV30
j_call: TRBJ1-5
d_call: -
cdr3_aa: CAWRKSGVSNQPQHF
cdr3_nt: TGTGCCTGGAGAAAATCTGGGGTTAGCAATCAGCCCCAGCATTTT

clone_size: many
v_call: TRBV4-2
j_call: TRBJ1-6
d_call: -
cdr3_aa: CASSQDRGGAPLHF
cdr3_nt: TGTGCCAGCAGCCAAGATAGAGGCGGGGCACCCCTCCACTTT

clone_size: -
v_call: TRBV28
j_call: TRBJ2-3
d_call: -
cdr3_aa: CASSSQYSSDTQYF
cdr3_nt: TGTGCCAGCAGTTCCCAGTACAGTAGCGATACGCAGTATTTT

clone_size: few
v_call: TRBV20-1
j_call: TRBJ2-3
d_call: TRBD2
cdr3_aa: CSAMTRGLGGTDTQYF
cdr3_nt: TGCAGTGCCATGACCCGGGGACTAGGAGGAACAGATACGCAGTATTTT

clone_size: -
v_call: TRBV9
j_call: TRBJ2-3
d_call: -
cdr3_aa: CASSALLWGAGTDTQYF
cdr3_nt: TGTGCCAGCAGCGCCCTGCTATGGGGGGCAGGCACAGATACGCAGTATTTT

clone_size: -
v_call: TRBV9
j_call: TRBJ2-1
d_call: -
cdr3_aa: CASSPNEGGSYNEQFF
cdr3_nt: TGTGCCAGCAGCCCCAATGAAGGGGGCTCCTACAATGAGCAGTTCTTC

clone_size: many
v_call: TRBV6-2/TRBV6-3
j_call: TRBJ1-5
d_call: -
cdr3_aa: CASSSIGPQHF
cdr3_nt: TGTGCCAGCAGTTCCATAGGGCCCCAGCATTTT

clone_size: few
v_call: TRBV30
j_call: TRBJ2-7
d_call: -
cdr3_aa: CAWSAPNSYEQYF
cdr3_nt: TGTGCCTGGAGTGCTCCTAACTCCTACGAGCAGTACTTC

clone_size: many
v_call: TRBV7-9
j_call: TRBJ2-1
d_call: -
cdr3_aa: CASSISTGHNEQFF
cdr3_nt: TGTGCCAGCAGCATCTCCACAGGGCACAATGAGCAGTTCTTC

clone_size: many
v_call: TRBV15
j_call: TRBJ1-5
d_call: -
cdr3_aa: CATSRDRRQPQHF
cdr3_nt: TGTGCCACCAGCAGAGATCGGCGGCAGCCCCAGCATTTT

clone_size: many
v_call: TRBV12-3/TRBV12-4
j_call: TRBJ2-5
d_call: -
cdr3_aa: CASSLNEETQYF
cdr3_nt: TGTGCCAGCAGTTTAAATGAAGAGACCCAGTACTTC

clone_size: few
v_call: TRBV5-1
j_call: TRBJ2-7
d_call: -
cdr3_aa: CASRGGGDEQYF
cdr3_nt: TGCGCCAGCAGGGGTGGCGGGGACGAGCAGTACTTC

clone_size: -
v_call: TRBV9
j_call: TRBJ2-1
d_call: -
cdr3_aa: CASRLALQSNEQFF
cdr3_nt: TGTGCCAGCCGGCTCGCGCTACAATCTAATGAGCAGTTCTTC

clone_size: many
v_call: TRBV27
j_call: TRBJ2-7
d_call: TRBD1
cdr3_aa: CASRDRVDEQYF
cdr3_nt: TGTGCCAGCAGGGACAGGGTGGACGAGCAGTACTTC

clone_size: -
v_call: TRBV7-8
j_call: TRBJ2-1
d_call: TRBD2
cdr3_aa: CASSPSRGGLYNEQFF
cdr3_nt: TGTGCCAGCAGCCCCTCCCGGGGGGGCCTGTACAATGAGCAGTTCTTC

clone_size: many
v_call: TRBV27
j_call: TRBJ1-2
d_call: -
cdr3_aa: CASSFWDARGYTF
cdr3_nt: TGTGCCAGCAGTTTTTGGGACGCACGAGGCTACACCTTC

clone_size: -
v_call: TRBV2
j_call: TRBJ2-7
d_call: -
cdr3_aa: CARSAGGEQYF
cdr3_nt: TGTGCCAGATCAGCGGGTGGCGAGCAGTACTTC

clone_size: many
v_call: TRBV9
j_call: TRBJ1-4
d_call: -
cdr3_aa: CASSGALGEKLFF
cdr3_nt: TGTGCCAGCAGCGGGGCCCTGGGGGAAAAACTGTTTTTT

clone_size: medium-sized
v_call: TRBV20-1
j_call: TRBJ1-1
d_call: -
cdr3_aa: CSAPNPGQGSTEAFF
cdr3_nt: TGCAGTGCTCCCAACCCGGGCCAGGGCTCCACTGAAGCTTTCTTT

clone_size: medium-sized
v_call: TRBV27
j_call: TRBJ1-6
d_call: TRBD1
cdr3_aa: CASRPTQGVNNSPLHF
cdr3_nt: TGTGCCAGCAGACCGACCCAGGGGGTAAATAATTCACCCCTCCACTTT

clone_size: many
v_call: TRBV20-1
j_call: TRBJ2-5
d_call: -
cdr3_aa: CSASRAGSPQETQYF
cdr3_nt: TGCAGTGCTAGTCGGGCGGGGAGTCCCCAAGAGACCCAGTACTTC

clone_size: -
v_call: TRBV29-1
j_call: TRBJ1-1
d_call: TRBD1
cdr3_aa: CSASKEQGAGTEAFF
cdr3_nt: TGCAGCGCTTCAAAGGAACAGGGGGCCGGTACTGAAGCTTTCTTT

clone_size: many
v_call: TRBV19
j_call: TRBJ1-5
d_call: TRBD1
cdr3_aa: CASSIQGGFQPQHF
cdr3_nt: TGTGCCAGTAGTATTCAAGGGGGCTTTCAGCCCCAGCATTTT

clone_size: many
v_call: TRBV3-1
j_call: TRBJ2-5
d_call: TRBD1
cdr3_aa: CASSPEGWTGQYF
cdr3_nt: TGTGCCAGCAGCCCCGAGGGGTGGACAGGCCAGTACTTC

clone_size: many
v_call: TRBV19
j_call: TRBJ1-4
d_call: -
cdr3_aa: CASSNRGSGNEKLFF
cdr3_nt: TGTGCCAGCTCCAACAGAGGGTCGGGCAATGAAAAACTGTTTTTT

clone_size: many
v_call: TRBV4-1
j_call: TRBJ2-3
d_call: TRBD2
cdr3_aa: CASSQFRAGDADTQYF
cdr3_nt: TGCGCCAGCAGCCAATTTAGGGCGGGGGACGCAGATACGCAGTATTTT

clone_size: many
v_call: TRBV6-5
j_call: TRBJ2-7
d_call: -
cdr3_aa: CASRNRVQGPRGSYEQYF
cdr3_nt: TGTGCCAGCAGAAACAGGGTCCAGGGCCCCAGGGGCTCCTACGAGCAGTACTTC

clone_size: many
v_call: TRBV3-1
j_call: TRBJ1-2
d_call: TRBD1
cdr3_aa: CASSQVYRGNYGYTF
cdr3_nt: TGTGCCAGCAGCCAAGTTTACAGGGGAAACTATGGCTACACCTTC

clone_size: many
v_call: TRBV6-5
j_call: TRBJ1-1
d_call: -
cdr3_aa: CASSYSNLRTDEAFF
cdr3_nt: TGTGCCAGCAGTTACTCGAACCTACGTACTGACGAAGCTTTCTTT

clone_size: many
v_call: TRBV20-1
j_call: TRBJ2-6
d_call: -
cdr3_aa: CSAPLPGSGANVLTF
cdr3_nt: TGCAGTGCCCCCCTCCCAGGGTCTGGGGCCAACGTCCTGACTTTC

clone_size: many
v_call: TRBV12-3/TRBV12-4
j_call: TRBJ2-3
d_call: -
cdr3_aa: CASSLGTDTQYF
cdr3_nt: TGTGCCAGCAGTTTGGGCACAGATACGCAGTATTTT

clone_size: few
v_call: TRBV5-1
j_call: TRBJ2-1
d_call: TRBD2
cdr3_aa: CASSPFAGGLNEQFF
cdr3_nt: TGCGCCAGCAGCCCCTTCGCGGGGGGCCTCAATGAGCAGTTCTTC

clone_size: many
v_call: TRBV20-1
j_call: TRBJ1-6
d_call: -
cdr3_aa: CSARGSAGKNNSPLHF
cdr3_nt: TGCAGTGCTAGAGGCTCGGCAGGGAAGAATAATTCACCCCTCCACTTT

clone_size: -
v_call: TRBV6-6
j_call: TRBJ1-2
d_call: -
cdr3_aa: CASSFSDWGNGYTF
cdr3_nt: TGTGCCAGCAGTTTCAGCGACTGGGGGAATGGCTACACCTTC

clone_size: many
v_call: TRBV28
j_call: TRBJ2-5
d_call: -
cdr3_aa: CASSSRSRETQYF
cdr3_nt: TGTGCCAGCAGCTCCAGGTCCAGGGAGACCCAGTACTTC